These 31 T cell receptor beta chains originate from one sample sequenced in a study of T cell changes during pregnancy in multiple sclerosis (dated by TCRdb to about 2019). Library preparation used the immunoSEQ multiplex PCR assay. The source is immuneACCESS, and TCRdb retained only in-frame sequences with V and J called. Part of the clones is not carried over; for the studies checked, unresolved V genes explain less than half of this, and the remainder is unexplained. Within this sample are just over 40,000 clones, with about 88% of them counted one time only. Clones ranked in the top ten supply around 0.5% of the sample. Here the sequenced sample was CD4+ T cells from peripheral blood mononuclear cells, taken in the first trimester of pregnancy. The source of these receptors is a female donor with multiple sclerosis, enrolled in a pregnancy study.

The V and J genes are TRBV9 and TRBJ1-2; tentatively, D is TRBD1 (6 bases). CDR3 size: 16 residues. V lost 0 bases, J lost 7 bases, and 19 bases lay in between. Germline V CDR1 and CDR2: SGDLS, YYNGEE. The CDR3 nucleotides read TGTGCCAGCAGCGTAGGACAGGTGGGCTTTTGGGGTGGCTACACCTTC. Its translation: CASSVGQVGFWGGYTF.

The J gene is TRBJ1-4, the V gene TRBV2; TRBD1 matches at 9 bases. Trimming removed 6 bases from V and 4 bases from J; junction bases left unmatched: 6. Per the germline V gene, CDR1 is SNHLY and CDR2 is FYNNEI. The length of the CDR3 is 15 residues. CDR3 amino acids: CASSTQGALNEKLFF. The CDR3 region has the DNA TGTGCCAGCAGCACACAGGGGGCCCTTAATGAAAAACTGTTTTTT.

The chain links TRBV20-1 to TRBJ2-5; the match to TRBD1 covers 7 bases. The CDR3 has 11 amino acids. Germline V gene lookup returns CDR1 DFQATT and CDR2 SNEGSKA (reference sequence). Losses at the gene ends were 6 bases for V and 5 bases for J; bases not matched to a gene: 3. In nucleotides, the CDR3 is TGCAGTGCGACAGGGCGGGAGACCCAGTACTTC. Its protein is CSATGRETQYF.

The V call is TRBV7-2, the J call TRBJ1-2; no firm D call. CDR3 size: 12 residues. Germline loops: CDR1 SGHTA, CDR2 FQGNSA. Deletions cut 4 bases from V and 5 bases from J, with 8 bases between. The CDR3, as DNA: TGTGCCAGCAGCTCCTCTAGTTATGGCTACACCTTC. It yields the protein CASSSSSYGYTF.

V usage is TRBV9 and J usage is TRBJ1-2, with a weak D call TRBD1 (6 bases). CDR1 and CDR2 (germline): SGDLS, YYNGEE. Trimming removed 3 bases from V and 3 bases from J, with 15 bases in between. This CDR3 comprises 15 residues. CDR3 DNA: TGTGCCAGCAGCGGTGGACAGACCGATGACTATGGCTACACCTTC. It yields the protein CASSGGQTDDYGYTF.

The CDR3: CASSQEWQGYEQYF. CDR3 in DNA: TGTGCCAGCAGCCAAGAATGGCAGGGCTACGAGCAGTACTTC. The chain employs TRBV4-2 and TRBJ2-7; the D gene is possibly TRBD1 (5 bases). Between the trimmed V and J ends, which lost 0 bases and 3 bases, there was a span of 9 bases. The length of the CDR3 is 14 residues. Germline assignment: CDR1 LGHNA and CDR2 YNFKEQ.

The rearrangement links TRBV4-2 to TRBJ1-1; TRBD1 matches 7 bases. The germline gives CDR1 LGHNA, CDR2 YNFKEQ. The CDR3 runs to 18 residues. J was trimmed by 3 bases and V by 4 bases; bases with no gene match: 17. The CDR3 region has the DNA TGTGCCAGCAGCCGAGGGGAGACAGGGATAAGTGACTACACTGAAGCTTTCTTT. As protein: CASSRGETGISDYTEAFF.

In nucleotides, the CDR3 is TGTGCCTGGAGTGGTCCGTGGAGGACCGGGCAGTACTTC. Protein product: CAWSGPWRTGQYF. The V and J genes are TRBV30 and TRBJ2-7, with D possibly being TRBD2 (5 bases). V was shortened by 1 base and J by 9 bases, with 16 bases between the two germline ends. Germline CDR1 GTSNPN, CDR2 SVGIG (reference sequence). CDR3 length: 13 residues. Based on the CDR3 plus reference TRBV30 and TRBJ2-7, the full variable domain is SQTIHQWPATLVQPVGSPLSLECTVEGTSNPNLYWYRQAAGRGLQLLFYSVGIGQISSEVPQNLSASRPQDRQFILSSKKLLLSDSGFYLCAWSGPWRTGQYFGPGTRLTVT.

The rearrangement joins TRBV30 to TRBJ1-1; D might be TRBD1 (5 bases). Trimming removed 4 bases at V and 0 bases at J, with 12 bases between. Germline V gene data show CDR1 as GTSNPN and CDR2 as SVGIG (reference sequence). The CDR3 contains 14 residues. Written as DNA, the CDR3 is TGTGCCTGGATTTACGGGGGATTGAACACTGAAGCTTTCTTT. Its translation: CAWIYGGLNTEAFF.

The chain employs TRBV2 and TRBJ2-3; 9 bases line up with TRBD2. From germline, CDR1 is SNHLY and CDR2 FYNNEI. V lost 10 bases, J lost 0 bases, and 8 bases stayed unmatched. The CDR3 is 15 residues long. The DNA for the CDR3 is TGTGCCAACACCTTGACTAGCGGAAGCACAGATACGCAGTATTTT. Translation gives CANTLTSGSTDTQYF.

This clone was detected only a few times. V is TRBV30 and J is TRBJ1-1, with D unclear. V was pared by 8 bases and J by 0 bases, with 7 bases between. This CDR3 region has 11 residues. The germline V gene has CDR1 GTSNPN and CDR2 SVGIG (reference sequence). DNA of the CDR3: TGTGCCGGAGAACTGAACACTGAAGCTTTCTTT. Amino acids: CAGELNTEAFF.

V usage is TRBV7-9 and J usage is TRBJ1-2; no definite D call. The length of the CDR3 is 12 residues. Between the trimmed V and J ends, which lost 7 bases and 10 bases, there was a span of 16 bases. Germline V gives CDR1 SEHNR, CDR2 FQNEAQ (reference sequence). CDR3 sequence (DNA): TGTGCCAGCATCACGGAGTCAGAAATCTACACCTTC. This codes for CASITESEIYTF.

The chain employs TRBV29-1 and TRBJ1-4; D is uncertain. Trimming removed 3 bases at V and 5 bases at J, with 13 bases between. CDR1 is SQVTM, CDR2 ANQGSEA, per germline. The CDR3 sequence is 14 residues long. CDR3 DNA sequence: TGCAGCGTTGAGACCGGGAAAACCAATGAAAAACTGTTTTTT. It yields the protein CSVETGKTNEKLFF.

This rearrangement joins TRBV7-9 to TRBJ2-5; D is ambiguous. CDR3 length: 14 residues. Germline values: CDR1 SEHNR, CDR2 FQNEAQ (reference sequence). The V and J ends lost 1 base and 4 bases respectively, with 10 bases between them. CDR3 in DNA: TGTGCCAGCAGCTTAGGGTCAGGTCGAGAGACCCAGTACTTC. Translating it yields CASSLGSGRETQYF.

This clone was observed a handful of times. The chain uses TRBV5-1 and TRBJ1-4, with TRBD1 matching 9 bases. The CDR3 extends over 16 amino acids. Unmatched junction bases numbered 15, after V lost 4 bases and J lost 11 bases. The germline CDR1 and CDR2 sequences are SGHRS and YFSETQ. CDR3 protein: CASSPNTGTGLNKLFF. CDR3 in DNA: TGCGCCAGCAGCCCCAACACCGGGACAGGGCTGAACAAACTGTTTTTT. Based on the CDR3 plus reference TRBV5-1 and TRBJ1-4, the full variable domain is KAGVTQTPRYLIKTRGQQVTLSCSPISGHRSVSWYQQTPGQGLQFLFEYFSETQRNKGNFPGRFSGRQFSNSRSEMNVSTLELGDSALYLCASSPNTGTGLNKLFFGSGTQLSVL.

This sequence joins TRBV4-2 and TRBJ1-2; weak D call: TRBD1 (6 bases). CDR3 length: 15 residues. CDR1 LGHNA and CDR2 YNFKEQ come from the germline V gene. The V end was cut by 4 bases, the J end by 7 bases, with 19 bases between. The CDR3 sequence: CASSLRPTGRAGYTF. In DNA form, the CDR3 reads TGTGCCAGCAGCCTAAGACCGACAGGCCGGGCTGGCTACACCTTC.

The rearrangement links TRBV6-7 to TRBJ2-3, with unresolved D. TRBV6-7 is placed among ORFs of uncertain function. There are 17 residues in the CDR3. Between the trimmed V and J ends, which lost 4 bases and 1 base, there was a span of 18 bases. CDR3 coding DNA: TGTGCCAGCAGTTCCTCAAAGGCTGAACTACGCACAGATACGCAGTATTTT. Its translation: CASSSSKAELRTDTQYF.

J is TRBJ2-5 and V is TRBV9, with 10 bases that match TRBD2. CDR3 length equals 17 residues. V dropped 0 bases and J dropped 2; count of bases not matched to a gene: 7. CDR1 is SGDLS and CDR2 is YYNGEE in the germline V gene. CDR3: CASSVGGLAGVQETQYF. The CDR3 DNA sequence: TGTGCCAGCAGCGTAGGGGGGCTAGCGGGGGTACAAGAGACCCAGTACTTC.

The chain combines TRBV5-6 with TRBJ1-2; D possibly corresponds to TRBD1 (6 bases). Germline V lookup: CDR1 SGHDT, CDR2 YYEEEE. The germline V and J ends were trimmed by 2 bases and 7 bases, with 15 bases remaining between them. The CDR3 extends over 14 amino acids. The CDR3 bases are TGTGCCAGCAGCTTTTCCGACCCAGGGGCTGGCTACACCTTC. It codes for CASSFSDPGAGYTF.

The chain is built from TRBV4-2 and TRBJ2-7; 7 positions agree with TRBD1. CDR3 length: 13 residues. Trimming removed 0 bases from V and 5 bases from J; junction bases left unmatched: 1. Germline V CDR1 and CDR2: LGHNA, YNFKEQ. This chain's CDR3 is CASSQDQGDEQYF. CDR3 bases: TGTGCCAGCAGCCAAGATCAGGGGGACGAGCAGTACTTC.

The chain recombines TRBV9 with TRBJ2-7; D gene unclear. Looked up from germline, CDR1 is SGDLS and CDR2 is YYNGEE. With 0 bases removed from V and 6 bases from J, the gap between germline ends came to 22 bases. CDR3 length: 17 amino acids. In DNA form, the CDR3 reads TGTGCCAGCAGCGTAGGGGTTCTGGGCCTGACGGTACGCGAGCAGTACTTC. Amino acids: CASSVGVLGLTVREQYF.

The chain recombines TRBV25-1 with TRBJ1-2; a weak D match, TRBD1 (5 bases). Trimming cost V 4 bases and J 4 bases, with 13 bases left between them. The length of the CDR3 is 14 residues. Germline V gives CDR1 MGHDK, CDR2 SYGVNS. DNA of the CDR3: TGTGCCAGCAGTGCCCCCGGACACCTCTATGGCTACACCTTC. Amino acids: CASSAPGHLYGYTF.

This chain joins TRBV6-5 and TRBJ1-1; D gene unclear. This CDR3 comprises 15 residues. The germline V and J ends were trimmed by 8 bases and 1 base, with 17 bases remaining between them. Germline V gene data show CDR1 as MNHEY and CDR2 as SVGAGI. CDR3 nucleotides: TGTGCCAGCTGGGAGAGGACTTGGTGGAACACTGAAGCTTTCTTT. Residues: CASWERTWWNTEAFF.

As concerns this clone: One end of the junction does not line up with germline, which may come from a read error. The rearrangement links TRBV20-1 to TRBJ2-5; D call uncertain. The germline V gene encodes CDR1 DFQATT and CDR2 SNEGSKA (reference sequence). This CDR3 is 11 amino acids long. The CDR3 reads CSARDHETQYF. DNA of the CDR3: TGCAGTGCTAGAGACCATGAGACCCAGTACTTC.

CDR3 sequence reads: CASSLGAGGANVLTF. CDR3 nucleotide sequence: TGTGCCAGCAGCCTGGGTGCGGGAGGGGCCAACGTCCTGACTTTC. The genes are TRBV7-3 and TRBJ2-6, with a tentative D call TRBD2 (6 bases). V lost 5 bases, J lost 4 bases, and 12 bases lay in between. The germline gives CDR1 SGHTA, CDR2 FQGTGA. The CDR3 totals 15 residues.

The chain uses TRBV5-1 and TRBJ2-5; the match to TRBD1 covers 8 bases. The V segment lost 5 bases and the J segment 3 bases; nucleotides outside the gene matches: 9. Germline assignment: CDR1 SGHRS and CDR2 YFSETQ. The CDR3 is 15 residues long. The CDR3 spells CASSFYSDREETQYF. In DNA form, the CDR3 reads TGCGCCAGCAGTTTCTATTCGGACAGGGAAGAGACCCAGTACTTC.

This chain joins TRBV6-5 and TRBJ2-5, with TRBD1 matching over 10 bases. Unmatched junction bases numbered 8, after V lost 5 bases and J lost 5 bases. The CDR3 sequence is 15 residues long. The germline V gene encodes CDR1 MNHEY and CDR2 SVGAGI. CDR3 region: CASSPRQGALETQYF. The CDR3 DNA is TGTGCCAGCAGTCCTCGACAGGGGGCTCTCGAGACCCAGTACTTC.

The CDR3 spells CASSWGGRAVGDIQYF. The CDR3 DNA sequence: TGTGCCAGCAGCTGGGGTGGGAGGGCCGTCGGAGACATTCAGTACTTC. This rearrangement joins TRBV7-9 to TRBJ2-4; 7 bases align to TRBD2. V trimming: 4 bases; J trimming: 8 bases; junction bases outside the gene matches: 14. Germline loops: CDR1 SEHNR, CDR2 FQNEAQ (reference sequence). The CDR3 spans 16 residues.

The chain has TRBV7-2 and TRBJ2-1; 10 nucleotides line up with TRBD2. V shed 1 base, J shed 5 bases, and the junction held 2 bases outside the gene matches. This CDR3 spans 15 amino acids. In germline, CDR1 is SGHTA, CDR2 FQGNSA. The CDR3 region has the DNA TGTGCCAGCAGCTTAGGACTAGCGGGCCACAATGAGCAGTTCTTC. Translating gives CASSLGLAGHNEQFF.

This chain joins TRBV9 and TRBJ2-7; 9 bases map to TRBD1. J was trimmed by 5 bases and V by 4 bases; bases with no gene match: 13. This CDR3 has 16 residues. Per the germline V gene, CDR1 is SGDLS and CDR2 is YYNGEE. The CDR3 sequence: CASSSGIGTGFHEQYF. The CDR3 bases are TGTGCCAGCAGCTCAGGAATCGGGACAGGGTTCCACGAGCAGTACTTC. Full variable domain (rest looked up from reference TRBV9 and TRBJ2-7): DSGVTQTPKHLITATGQRVTLRCSPRSGDLSVYWYQQSLDQGLQFLIQYYNGEERAKGNILERFSAQQFPDLHSELNLSSLELGDSALYFCASSSGIGTGFHEQYFGPGTRLTVT.

The V call is TRBV7-2, the J call TRBJ2-7; D remains unclear. CDR1 and CDR2 from the germline V gene are SGHTA and FQGNSA. This CDR3 is 14 amino acids long. Trimming took 1 base from V and 2 from J, leaving 9 bases between them. CDR3 DNA: TGTGCCAGCAGCTTAGATGGTAGCACCTACGAGCAGTACTTC. Translating it yields CASSLDGSTYEQYF.